Below are 3 T cell receptor beta chains sequenced from a single sample in a study of T cell clones after liver transplantation. The assay was immunoSEQ multiplex PCR, and TCRdb's table has in-frame clones only and misses some. The sample includes tens of thousands of clones, about 70% of them seen just once. This material consisted of CD4+ T cells from blood, taken at the roughly 16-month timepoint. All receptors come from a human patient who received a liver transplant. These T cells may partly come from the graft donor.

This clone appeared a few times. The V and J genes are TRBV6-5 and TRBJ1-4, with D unclear. V gave up 0 bases and J gave up 8 bases, with 13 bases separating them. The CDR3 has 15 amino acids. Germline V gene sequence: CDR1 MNHEY, CDR2 SVGAGI. CDR3 nucleotides: TGTGCCAGCAGTTACTCTAGGCAGGTCCTAGAAAAACTGTTTTTT. Its protein product is CASSYSRQVLEKLFF.

The chain uses TRBV4-3 and TRBJ2-5; D is uncertain. Trimming pared 4 bases from V and 5 bases from J, leaving 17 bases between. CDR3 length: 15 residues. Germline V gene data show CDR1 as LGHNA and CDR2 as YSLEER. DNA for the CDR3: TGCGCCAGCAGCCTTGGGCGAGGTGGGTCGGAGACCCAGTACTTC. Protein product: CASSLGRGGSETQYF.

The chain uses TRBV28 and TRBJ1-1; D gene uncertain. Germline CDR1 is MDHEN and CDR2 is SYDVKM. With 2 bases removed from V and 7 bases from J, the gap between germline ends came to 5 bases. This CDR3 comprises 11 residues. This chain's CDR3 is CASSLRGEAFF. CDR3 sequence (DNA): TGTGCCAGCAGTTTACGAGGTGAAGCTTTCTTT.